This T cell receptor (beta chain) was profiled in a study of blood T cell repertoires in COVID-19. Libraries were prepared by immunoSEQ multiplex PCR; TCRdb keeps only in-frame clonotypes and omits some of them. The repertoire holds 25,000 to 35,000 clones, with more than 80% as singletons. J was trimmed by 1 base and V by 3 bases; bases with no gene match: 1. Germline V CDR1 and CDR2: SGHTA, FQGTGA. This CDR3 has 14 residues. The chain links TRBV7-3 to TRBJ2-3; the match to TRBD2 covers 7 bases. This TCR came from an elderly woman with acute or convalescent COVID-19. Sequenced: peripheral blood. The CDR3 here is CASSFGGGTDTQYF. The CDR3 DNA follows: TGTGCCAGCAGCTTTGGGGGGGGCACAGATACGCAGTATTTT.